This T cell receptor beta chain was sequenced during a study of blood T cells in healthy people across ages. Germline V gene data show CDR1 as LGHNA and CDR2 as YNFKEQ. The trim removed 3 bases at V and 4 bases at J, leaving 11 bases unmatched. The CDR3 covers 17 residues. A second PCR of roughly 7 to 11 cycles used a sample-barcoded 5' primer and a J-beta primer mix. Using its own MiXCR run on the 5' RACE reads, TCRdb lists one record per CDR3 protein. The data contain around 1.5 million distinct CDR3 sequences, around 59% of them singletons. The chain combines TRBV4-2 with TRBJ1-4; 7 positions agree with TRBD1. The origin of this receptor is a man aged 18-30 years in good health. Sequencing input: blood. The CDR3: CASSQEQGRRVNEKLFF. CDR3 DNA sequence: TGTGCCAGCAGCCAGGAACAGGGGCGTAGGGTTAATGAAAAACTGTTTTTT.